This T cell receptor beta chain stems from a study of cytomegalovirus exposure and HLA in healthy donors. Study context: HLA-typed donors were the source of approximately 88 million unique TCRs, which an early data release held. Whole-study results and caveats: Previous analysis showed most TCR beta V segments were productive about 87% or about 30% of the time. The listing of 150 or so TCR beta chains classed them as cytomegalovirus-associated.

13 Jbeta primers and 60 Vbeta primers were used for the PCR. The data were produced by immunoSEQ multiplex PCR, yet TCRdb's version contains in-frame clones alone and is incomplete. The data contain about 180,000 clones, nearly 80% of them singletons. This clone is a singleton in its sample. Its matching antigen is unknown. The sequenced sample was PBMCs. The TCR originated in a man aged 40-49 years in good health and CMV-seropositive.

The CDR3 reads CASSALADSYNEQFF. CDR3 in DNA: TGTGCCAGCAGCGCCCTAGCGGACTCCTACAATGAGCAGTTCTTC. The rearrangement joins TRBV4-2 to TRBJ2-1; 7 positions agree with TRBD2. V lost 5 bases, J lost 0 bases, and 4 bases stayed unmatched. Germline CDR1 LGHNA, CDR2 YNFKEQ. This CDR3 spans 15 amino acids.